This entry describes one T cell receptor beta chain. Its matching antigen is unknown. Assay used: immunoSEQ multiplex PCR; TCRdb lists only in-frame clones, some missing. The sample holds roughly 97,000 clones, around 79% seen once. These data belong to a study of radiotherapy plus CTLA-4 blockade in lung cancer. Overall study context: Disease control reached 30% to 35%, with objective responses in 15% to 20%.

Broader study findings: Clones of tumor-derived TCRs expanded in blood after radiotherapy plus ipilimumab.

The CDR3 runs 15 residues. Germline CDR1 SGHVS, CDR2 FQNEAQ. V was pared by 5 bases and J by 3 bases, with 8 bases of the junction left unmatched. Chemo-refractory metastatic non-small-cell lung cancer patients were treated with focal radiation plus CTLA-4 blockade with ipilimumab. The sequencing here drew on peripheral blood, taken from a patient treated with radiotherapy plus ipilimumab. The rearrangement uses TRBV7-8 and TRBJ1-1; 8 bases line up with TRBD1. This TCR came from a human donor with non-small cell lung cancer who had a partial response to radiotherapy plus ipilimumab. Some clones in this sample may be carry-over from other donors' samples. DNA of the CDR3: TGTGCCAGCAGCGGTTCCAGGGGGCGGCACACTGAAGCTTTCTTT. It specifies CASSGSRGRHTEAFF.